The 27 T cell receptor beta chains reported below all come from one sample, sequenced in a study of monozygotic twins with inflammatory bowel disease. Each CDR3 protein gets one entry in TCRdb, which reprocessed the 5' RACE reads and gives no DNA. Seen in this sample are 400,000 to 500,000 distinct CDR3 sequences; the ten most common clones hold 2% to 3%. Sequenced input: blood. Receptors were obtained from a human donor with ulcerative colitis or Crohn's disease, or a healthy co-twin of an affected twin (not recorded which).

V and J are TRBV20-1 and TRBJ1-6; TCRdb gives TRBD1 as the D gene, but with no DNA this cannot be confirmed. This CDR3 region has 14 residues. Germline V gives CDR1 DFQATT, CDR2 SNEGSKA (reference sequence). The CDR3 reads CSAKPGTANSPLHF.

The chain links TRBV28 to TRBJ1-2; TCRdb returns TRBD1, unconfirmable since there is no DNA. The CDR3 has 16 amino acids. Germline V gene data show CDR1 as MDHEN and CDR2 as SYDVKM. The CDR3 protein is CASSRTQDRYLYGYTF.

This chain uses TRBV19 with TRBJ2-3; lacking DNA, the TRBD1 call made by TCRdb goes unchecked. Germline-derived CDR1 and CDR2 are LNHDA and SQIVND (reference sequence). CDR3 length: 17 residues. CDR3 loop: CASSVPPGNPRTDTQYF.

The chain uses TRBV3-1 and TRBJ1-1. Germline CDR1 LGHDT, CDR2 YNNKEL (reference sequence). This CDR3 region has 13 residues. This CDR3 reads CASSRRNGFEAFF.

The rearrangement links TRBV6-1 to TRBJ2-7; TCRdb designates TRBD1, a call that cannot be tested without DNA. In germline, CDR1 is MNHNS, CDR2 SASEGT. The CDR3 length is 17 residues. Here the CDR3 reads CASSVNPSTGGGYEQYF.

This rearrangement joins TRBV6-2 or TRBV6-3 to TRBJ1-5; TCRdb designates TRBD1, a call that cannot be tested without DNA. Germline V gene data show CDR1 as MNHEY and CDR2 as SVGEGT. This CDR3 spans 17 amino acids. The CDR3 loop reads CASSYPFVGQGNQPQHF.

The chain carries TRBV20-1 and TRBJ2-7; TCRdb gives TRBD2 as the D gene, but with no DNA this cannot be confirmed. Germline assignment: CDR1 DFQATT and CDR2 SNEGSKA (reference sequence). This CDR3 has 15 amino acids. The CDR3: CSAWTGKKSSYEQYF.

J is TRBJ1-5 and V is TRBV24-1. There are 14 residues in the CDR3. Germline assignment: CDR1 KGHDR and CDR2 SFDVKD. The CDR3 is CATSDLRSNQPQHF.

The chain joins TRBV11-1 to TRBJ2-1; absent DNA, TCRdb's TRBD2 call cannot be checked. Germline CDR1 and CDR2: SGHAT and FQDESV (reference sequence). This CDR3 is 14 amino acids long. This CDR3 reads CASSAVWDSGEQFF. The whole variable domain, remainder taken from reference TRBV11-1 and TRBJ2-1, is EAEVAQSPRYKITEKSQAVAFWCDPISGHATLYWYRQILGQGPELLVQFQDESVVDDSQLPKDRFSAERLKGVDSTLKIQPAELGDSAMYLCASSAVWDSGEQFFGPGTRLTVL.

This chain connects TRBV6-2 or TRBV6-3 to TRBJ1-5; TCRdb calls TRBD1, which cannot be checked without DNA. CDR1 is MNHEY and CDR2 is SVGEGT in the germline V gene. This CDR3 region has 13 residues. The CDR3: CASSFGGHQPQHF.

V usage is TRBV29-1 and J usage is TRBJ1-2; the D call of TRBD1 rests on TCRdb alone, since no DNA is present to check it. CDR1 and CDR2 (germline): SQVTM, ANQGSEA. The CDR3 consists of 16 residues. This chain's CDR3 is CSVERSQGAYVYGYTF.

The gene calls are TRBV5-1 and TRBJ2-1; TCRdb's D call, TRBD1, is unchecked because there is no DNA. The CDR3 has 19 residues. Germline CDR1 and CDR2: SGHRS and YFSETQ. This CDR3 reads CASSSSRDRPDSSYNEQFF.

The V gene is TRBV5-1, the J gene TRBJ2-1. Germline V gene sequence: CDR1 SGHRS, CDR2 YFSETQ. The CDR3 runs 19 residues. The CDR3 is CASSFDLTQSGSSYNEQFF.

The V gene is TRBV20-1, the J gene TRBJ2-4. The CDR3 has 16 residues. Looked up from germline, CDR1 is DFQATT and CDR2 is SNEGSKA (reference sequence). The CDR3 region is CSARDRLAGIKNIQYF.

The rearrangement links TRBV7-9 to TRBJ2-2. This CDR3 contains 17 residues. The germline V gene encodes CDR1 SEHNR and CDR2 FQNEAQ (reference sequence). The CDR3 sequence: CASSYTRSGPDGGELFF.

V is TRBV11-2 and J is TRBJ2-1; the TCRdb D gene call, TRBD2, has no DNA to confirm it. The CDR3 runs 20 residues. Per germline, CDR1 SGHAT and CDR2 FQNNGV. The chain's CDR3 is CASSLNRRMRTSGGGNEQFF.

The chain recombines TRBV10-3 with TRBJ2-3. Germline CDR1 is ENHRY and CDR2 is SYGVKD. The CDR3 spans 15 residues. The CDR3 loop reads CAISRLGLSTDTQYF.

This chain links TRBV12-3 or TRBV12-4 with TRBJ2-2; TCRdb reports TRBD1, a call that lacks DNA to check it against. There are 16 residues in the CDR3. This CDR3 is CASSSSGQGRTGELFF.

The genes are TRBV27 and TRBJ2-7; TCRdb proposes TRBD1, but this gene call is untestable without DNA. Germline values: CDR1 MNHEY, CDR2 SMNVEV (reference sequence). CDR3 length equals 13 residues. Here the CDR3 reads CASSLGRGGEQYF.

The rearrangement joins TRBV7-2 to TRBJ2-3; the D call from TCRdb, TRBD2, cannot be confirmed without DNA. Germline lookup yields CDR1 SGHTA and CDR2 FQGNSA. This CDR3 has 14 residues. CDR3 residues: CASRLAGGPGTQYF.

The chain links TRBV20-1 to TRBJ1-1; the TCRdb D gene call, TRBD1, has no DNA to confirm it. CDR1 and CDR2 from the germline V gene are DFQATT and SNEGSKA (reference sequence). The CDR3 extends over 12 amino acids. The CDR3 protein is CSAREGTTEAFF.

This chain connects TRBV28 to TRBJ2-6. The CDR3 loop spans 14 amino acids. The V gene's germline CDR1 is MDHEN and CDR2 SYDVKM. The CDR3 loop reads CASSSSPGANVLTF.

The J gene is TRBJ2-7, the V gene TRBV25-1; with no DNA, the TCRdb D assignment of TRBD1 cannot be verified. Germline CDR1 MGHDK, CDR2 SYGVNS. This CDR3 spans 14 amino acids. This CDR3 is CASSEGQGPYEQYF.

V gene TRBV12-3 or TRBV12-4 combines with J gene TRBJ2-7; TCRdb's D gene call, TRBD1, goes unchecked for lack of DNA. There are 15 residues in the CDR3. CDR3 sequence: CASSVFRGAAYEQYF.

This chain uses TRBV6-5 with TRBJ2-3. The CDR3 length is 14 residues. The germline gives CDR1 MNHEY, CDR2 SVGAGI. The CDR3 loop is CASSYSSVGDTQYF.

The V gene is TRBV10-3, the J gene TRBJ2-2. CDR3 length equals 17 residues. Per the germline V gene, CDR1 is ENHRY and CDR2 is SYGVKD. The CDR3 sequence is CATTSSRVADGTGELFF.

The V and J genes are TRBV3-1 and TRBJ1-6. CDR3 size: 13 residues. Germline values: CDR1 LGHDT, CDR2 YNNKEL (reference sequence). CDR3 region: CASSQGANAPLHF.